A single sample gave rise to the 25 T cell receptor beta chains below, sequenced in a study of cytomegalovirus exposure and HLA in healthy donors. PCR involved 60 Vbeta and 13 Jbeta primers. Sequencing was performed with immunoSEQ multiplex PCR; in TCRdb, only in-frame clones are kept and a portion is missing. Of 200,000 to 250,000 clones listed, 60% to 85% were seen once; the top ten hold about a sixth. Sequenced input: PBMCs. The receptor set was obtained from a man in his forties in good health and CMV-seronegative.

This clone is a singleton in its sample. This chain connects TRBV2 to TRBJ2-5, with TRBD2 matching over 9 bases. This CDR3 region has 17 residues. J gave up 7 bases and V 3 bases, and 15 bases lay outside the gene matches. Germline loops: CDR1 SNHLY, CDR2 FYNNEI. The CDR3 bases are TGTGCCAGCAGTGATATAGTACTAGCGGGTCGAGGAGGGACCCAGTACTTC. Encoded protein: CASSDIVLAGRGGTQYF.

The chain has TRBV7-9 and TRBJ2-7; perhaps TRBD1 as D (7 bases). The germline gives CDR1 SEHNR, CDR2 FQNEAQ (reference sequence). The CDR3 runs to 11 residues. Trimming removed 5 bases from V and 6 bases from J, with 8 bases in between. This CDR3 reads CASSQGGEQYF. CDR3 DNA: TGTGCCAGCAGCCAGGGGGGCGAGCAGTACTTC.

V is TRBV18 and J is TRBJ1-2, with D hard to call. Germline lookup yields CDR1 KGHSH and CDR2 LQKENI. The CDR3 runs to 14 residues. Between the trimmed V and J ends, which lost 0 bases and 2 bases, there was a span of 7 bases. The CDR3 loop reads CASSPPGRNYGYTF. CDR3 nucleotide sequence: TGTGCCAGCTCACCACCGGGCAGAAACTATGGCTACACCTTC.

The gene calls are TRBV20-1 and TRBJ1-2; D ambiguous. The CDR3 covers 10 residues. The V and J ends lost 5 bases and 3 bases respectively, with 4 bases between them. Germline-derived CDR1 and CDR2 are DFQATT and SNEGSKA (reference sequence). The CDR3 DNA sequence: TGCAGTGCTCCGGACTATGGCTACACCTTC. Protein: CSAPDYGYTF.

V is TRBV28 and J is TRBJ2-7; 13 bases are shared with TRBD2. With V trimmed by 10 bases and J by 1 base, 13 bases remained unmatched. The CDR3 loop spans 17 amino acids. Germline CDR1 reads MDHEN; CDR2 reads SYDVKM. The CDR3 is CATSWAGLAGRSYEQYF. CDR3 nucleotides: TGTGCCACCTCGTGGGCGGGACTAGCGGGGAGGTCCTACGAGCAGTACTTC.

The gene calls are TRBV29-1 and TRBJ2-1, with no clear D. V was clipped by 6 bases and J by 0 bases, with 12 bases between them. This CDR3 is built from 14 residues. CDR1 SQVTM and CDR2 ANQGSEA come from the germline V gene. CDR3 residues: CSVASASSYNEQFF. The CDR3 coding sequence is TGCAGCGTCGCGAGCGCCAGCTCCTACAATGAGCAGTTCTTC.

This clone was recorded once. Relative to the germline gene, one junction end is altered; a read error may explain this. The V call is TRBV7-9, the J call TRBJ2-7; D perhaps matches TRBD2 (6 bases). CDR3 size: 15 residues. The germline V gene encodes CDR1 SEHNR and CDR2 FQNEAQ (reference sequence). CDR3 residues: CSSSLDRREVAEQYF. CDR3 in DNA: TGTTCCAGCAGCTTAGATCGGAGGGAGGTAGCCGAGCAGTACTTC.

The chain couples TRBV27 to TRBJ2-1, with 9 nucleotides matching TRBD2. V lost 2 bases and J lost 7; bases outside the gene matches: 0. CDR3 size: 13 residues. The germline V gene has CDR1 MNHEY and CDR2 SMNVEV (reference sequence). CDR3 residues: CASSLTSGNEQFF. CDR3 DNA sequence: TGTGCCAGCAGTTTAACTAGCGGGAATGAGCAGTTCTTC.

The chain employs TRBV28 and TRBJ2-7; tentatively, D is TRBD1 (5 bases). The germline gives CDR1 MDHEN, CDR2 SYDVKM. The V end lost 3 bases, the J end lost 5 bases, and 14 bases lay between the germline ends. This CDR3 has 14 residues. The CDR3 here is CASSLGQGSHEQYF. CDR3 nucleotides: TGTGCCAGCAGTTTGGGGCAGGGTTCGCACGAGCAGTACTTC.

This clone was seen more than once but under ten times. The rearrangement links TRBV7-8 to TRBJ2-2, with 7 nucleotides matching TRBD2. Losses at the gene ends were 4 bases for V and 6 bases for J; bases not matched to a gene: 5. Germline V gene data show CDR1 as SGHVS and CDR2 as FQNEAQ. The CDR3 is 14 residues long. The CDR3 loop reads CASSSAGLAGELFF. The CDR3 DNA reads TGTGCCAGCAGCTCCGCCGGACTAGCCGGGGAGCTGTTTTTT.

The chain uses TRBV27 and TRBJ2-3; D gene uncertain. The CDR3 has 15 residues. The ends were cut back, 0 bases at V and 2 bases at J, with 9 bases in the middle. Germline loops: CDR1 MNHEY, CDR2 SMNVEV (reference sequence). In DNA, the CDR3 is TGTGCCAGCAGTTTATCATATCTGTCCACAGATACGCAGTATTTT. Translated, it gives CASSLSYLSTDTQYF.

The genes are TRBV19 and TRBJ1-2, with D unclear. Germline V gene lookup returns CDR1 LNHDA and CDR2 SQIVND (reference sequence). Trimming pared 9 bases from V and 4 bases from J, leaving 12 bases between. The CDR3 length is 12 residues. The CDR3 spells CASNAGFYGYTF. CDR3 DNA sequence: TGTGCCAGCAACGCGGGTTTCTATGGCTACACCTTC.

CDR3 amino acids: CASSHPRTGQLKGDEQFF. For the CDR3, the DNA is TGCGCCAGCAGCCATCCCAGGACAGGACAACTCAAAGGGGATGAGCAGTTCTTC. The genes are TRBV4-3 and TRBJ2-1; 7 positions agree with TRBD1. The CDR3 totals 18 residues. Trimming cost V 3 bases and J 8 bases; bases outside gene matches: 19. Germline CDR1 and CDR2: LGHNA and YSLEER.

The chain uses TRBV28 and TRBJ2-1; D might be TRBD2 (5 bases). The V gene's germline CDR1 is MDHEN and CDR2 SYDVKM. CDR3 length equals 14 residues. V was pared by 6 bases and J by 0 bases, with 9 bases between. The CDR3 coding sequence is TGTGCCAGCAGCGGGATGAGCTCCTACAATGAGCAGTTCTTC. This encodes CASSGMSSYNEQFF.

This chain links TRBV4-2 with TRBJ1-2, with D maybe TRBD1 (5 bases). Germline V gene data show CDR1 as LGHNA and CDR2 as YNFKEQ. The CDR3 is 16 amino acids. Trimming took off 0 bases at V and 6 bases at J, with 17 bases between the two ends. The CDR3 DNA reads TGTGCCAGCAGCCAAGACCAATCCAGGGCCGGCGATGGCTACACCTTC. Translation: CASSQDQSRAGDGYTF.

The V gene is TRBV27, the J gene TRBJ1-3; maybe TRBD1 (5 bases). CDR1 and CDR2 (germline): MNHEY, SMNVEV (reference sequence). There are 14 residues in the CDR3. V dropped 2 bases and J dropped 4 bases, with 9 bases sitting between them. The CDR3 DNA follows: TGTGCCAGCAGTTTAGGAGGGGCCGGAAACACCATATATTTT. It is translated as CASSLGGAGNTIYF.

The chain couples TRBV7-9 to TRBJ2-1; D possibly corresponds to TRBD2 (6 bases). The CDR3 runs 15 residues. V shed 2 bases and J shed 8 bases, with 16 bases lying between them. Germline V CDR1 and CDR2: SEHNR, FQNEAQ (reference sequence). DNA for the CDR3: TGTGCCAGCAGCTTAAGCGCGGGGAGTTTATATGAGCAGTTCTTC. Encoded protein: CASSLSAGSLYEQFF. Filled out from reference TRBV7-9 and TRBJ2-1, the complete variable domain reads DTGVSQNPRHKITKRGQNVTFRCDPISEHNRLYWYRQTLGQGPEFLTYFQNEAQLEKSRLLSDRFSAERPKGSFSTLEIQRTEQGDSAMYLCASSLSAGSLYEQFFGPGTRLTVL.

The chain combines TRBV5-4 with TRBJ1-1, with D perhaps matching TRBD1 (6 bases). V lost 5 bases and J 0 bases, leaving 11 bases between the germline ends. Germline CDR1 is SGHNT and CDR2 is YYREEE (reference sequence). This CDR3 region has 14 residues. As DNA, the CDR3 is TGTGCCAGCAGACGCGGACAGATGAACACTGAAGCTTTCTTT. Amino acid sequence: CASRRGQMNTEAFF.

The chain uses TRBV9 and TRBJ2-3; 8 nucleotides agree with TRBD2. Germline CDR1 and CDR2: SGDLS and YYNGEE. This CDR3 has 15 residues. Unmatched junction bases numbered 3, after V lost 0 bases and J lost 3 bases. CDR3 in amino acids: CASSVAREGTDTQYF. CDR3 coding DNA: TGTGCCAGCAGCGTAGCCCGGGAGGGTACAGATACGCAGTATTTT.

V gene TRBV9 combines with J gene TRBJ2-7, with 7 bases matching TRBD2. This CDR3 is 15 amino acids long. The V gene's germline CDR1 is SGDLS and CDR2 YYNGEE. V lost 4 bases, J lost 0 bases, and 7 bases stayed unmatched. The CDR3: CASSKSAGPSYEQYF. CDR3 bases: TGTGCCAGCAGCAAATCAGCGGGGCCCTCCTACGAGCAGTACTTC.

CDR3 DNA: TGTGCCAGCAGCCAAGAAACAGGGGGACCTAACTATGGCTACACCTTC. This codes for CASSQETGGPNYGYTF. The J gene is TRBJ1-2, the V gene TRBV7-9, with TRBD1 matching 8 bases. This CDR3 has 16 residues. J lost 0 bases, V lost 5 bases, and 8 bases had no gene match. CDR1 is SEHNR, CDR2 FQNEAQ, per germline (reference sequence).

The CDR3 coding sequence is TGTGCTAGTGGTTTGCCCTCGGGGAGGGTGGGGACTGAAGCTTTCTTT. This codes for CASGLPSGRVGTEAFF. The chain couples TRBV12-5 to TRBJ1-1; no definite D call. The CDR3 extends over 16 amino acids. Trimming cost V 2 bases and J 5 bases, with 18 bases left between them. The germline V gene has CDR1 LGHNT and CDR2 FRNRAP.

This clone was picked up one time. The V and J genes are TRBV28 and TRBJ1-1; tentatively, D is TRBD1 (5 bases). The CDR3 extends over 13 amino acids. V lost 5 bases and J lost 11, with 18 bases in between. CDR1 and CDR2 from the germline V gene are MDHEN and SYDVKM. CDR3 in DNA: TGTGCCAGCAGTAACGGACCGACAGCACGCGCTTTCTTT. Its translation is CASSNGPTARAFF.

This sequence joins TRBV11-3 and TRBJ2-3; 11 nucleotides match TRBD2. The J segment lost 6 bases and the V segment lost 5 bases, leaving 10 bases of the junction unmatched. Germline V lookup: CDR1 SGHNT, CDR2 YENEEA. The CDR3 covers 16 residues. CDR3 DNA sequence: TGTGCCAGCAGCCTGAAGGCTAGCGGGGGGCAGGATACGCAGTATTTT. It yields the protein CASSLKASGGQDTQYF.

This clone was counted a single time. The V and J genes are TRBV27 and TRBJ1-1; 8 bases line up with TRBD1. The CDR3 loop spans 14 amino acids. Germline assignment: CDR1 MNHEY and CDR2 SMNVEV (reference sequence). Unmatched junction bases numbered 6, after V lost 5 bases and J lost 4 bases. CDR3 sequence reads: CASSRTGSGTEAFF. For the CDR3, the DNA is TGTGCCAGCAGTCGGACAGGGTCTGGCACTGAAGCTTTCTTT.